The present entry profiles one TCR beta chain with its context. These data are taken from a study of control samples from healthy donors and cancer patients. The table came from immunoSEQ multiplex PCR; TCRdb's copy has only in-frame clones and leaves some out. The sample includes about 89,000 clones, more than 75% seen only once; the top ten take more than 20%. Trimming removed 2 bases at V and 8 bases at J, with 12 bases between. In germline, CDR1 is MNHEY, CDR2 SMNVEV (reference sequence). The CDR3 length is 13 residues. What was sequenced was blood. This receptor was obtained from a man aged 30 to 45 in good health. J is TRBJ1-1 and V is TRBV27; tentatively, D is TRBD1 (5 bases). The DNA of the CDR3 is TGTGCCAGCAGTTTAGCGGGGGACGGCGAAGCTTTCTTT. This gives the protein CASSLAGDGEAFF.